These T cell receptor beta chains were read from a single sample in a study of beta chain features in type 1 diabetes. Sequencing used immunoSEQ multiplex PCR; TCRdb keeps in-frame clones, though not all of them. The sample lists 400,000 to 550,000 clones; 11% were seen once. Sequenced material: naive CD4+ T cells from blood. The receptors were gathered from a woman younger than 30 in good health. The CDR3 runs from the conserved cysteine through the conserved F or W. Fields, in order: J gene, clone size, V gene, D gene, CDR3 protein, CDR3 DNA. The D gene is left open where the match is weak. The size of a clone is reported for some rows only, either as once, few or many, or as a class for expanded clones.

TRBJ1-1 few TRBV7-2 TRBD1 CASSFWDREAFF TGTGCCAGCAGCTTCTGGGACAGGGAAGCTTTCTTT
TRBJ1-4 - TRBV29-1 - CSVEDLRGREKLFF TGCAGCGTTGAAGATCTTCGGGGACGGGAAAAACTGTTTTTT
TRBJ1-1 - TRBV29-1 - CSVATRGRGGMNTEAFF TGCAGCGTCGCCACTCGGGGCAGGGGCGGAATGAACACTGAAGCTTTCTTT
TRBJ2-5 - TRBV18 TRBD2 CASSSGLQETQYF TGTGCCAGCTCATCGGGACTACAAGAGACCCAGTACTTC
TRBJ1-1 few TRBV14 - CASSGRLGTEAFF TGTGCCAGCAGCGGACGACTGGGGACTGAAGCTTTCTTT
TRBJ1-4 few TRBV2 - CASSDTGYNEKLFF TGTGCCAGCAGCGACACAGGGTATAATGAAAAACTGTTTTTT
TRBJ2-7 few TRBV7-2 TRBD2 CASSPRGASGRPYEQYF TGTGCCAGCAGCCCGAGAGGGGCTAGCGGGCGTCCCTACGAGCAGTACTTC
TRBJ2-5 - TRBV28 - CASRPQPWETQYF TGTGCCAGCAGACCACAGCCCTGGGAGACCCAGTACTTC
TRBJ1-4 few TRBV5-1 - CASSLARDTPSGEKLFF TGCGCCAGCAGCTTGGCCCGGGACACTCCATCGGGTGAAAAACTGTTTTTT
TRBJ2-7 few TRBV2 - CASSGRFREQYF TGTGCCAGCAGTGGTAGGTTCCGCGAGCAGTACTTC
TRBJ1-2 - TRBV7-9 - CASSLGQTLYGYTF TGTGCCAGCAGCTTAGGCCAGACCCTATATGGCTACACCTTC
TRBJ1-1 many TRBV21-1 - CASSLRGNTEAFF TGTGCCAGCAGCCTCCGTGGGAACACTGAAGCTTTCTTT
TRBJ1-5 many TRBV30 - CAWSPGRDQPQHF TGTGCCTGGAGTCCGGGTCGCGATCAGCCCCAGCATTTT
TRBJ1-4 - TRBV5-6 - CASSLLDARGNEKLFF TGTGCCAGCAGCTTGTTGGACGCGAGGGGAAATGAAAAACTGTTTTTT
TRBJ1-1 - TRBV28 - CASSLWGEAFF TGTGCCAGCAGTTTATGGGGTGAAGCTTTCTTT
TRBJ1-5 few TRBV29-1 - CSAIQDSNQPQHF TGCAGCGCTATACAAGATAGCAATCAGCCCCAGCATTTT
TRBJ2-5 - TRBV27 - CASSTTGPEGTQYF TGTGCCAGCAGTACGACAGGGCCGGAGGGGACCCAGTACTTC
TRBJ1-1 once TRBV6-5 - CASRVTENTEAFF TGTGCCAGCAGAGTGACAGAGAACACTGAAGCTTTCTTT
TRBJ2-7 - TRBV16 - CASSLLRADEQYF TGTGCCAGCAGCCTCCTCCGGGCAGACGAGCAGTACTTC
TRBJ2-4 - TRBV29-1 - CSVARGTENIQYF TGCAGCGTCGCACGGGGAACAGAAAACATTCAGTACTTC
TRBJ2-2 - TRBV11-1 - CASSLGLGSTGELFF TGTGCCAGCAGCTTAGGATTGGGGAGTACCGGGGAGCTGTTTTTT
TRBJ1-3 few TRBV7-9 - CGLNRHSGNTIYF TGCGGTCTCAACAGGCACTCTGGAAACACCATATATTTT
TRBJ2-7 - TRBV7-2 TRBD1 CASTFRHLRDRVSEQYF TGTGCCAGCACCTTCCGACATCTCCGGGACAGGGTGTCCGAGCAGTACTTC
TRBJ2-1 few TRBV4-1 - CASSHPLAQNNEQFF TGCGCCAGCAGCCATCCCCTAGCGCAGAACAATGAGCAGTTCTTC
TRBJ2-1 few TRBV7-3 - CASSADPGGNEQFF TGTGCCAGCAGCGCGGACCCGGGCGGTAATGAGCAGTTCTTC
TRBJ2-3 - TRBV30 TRBD2 CAWSRLATSTDTQYF TGTGCCTGGAGTCGACTAGCCACTAGCACAGATACGCAGTATTTT
TRBJ2-1 - TRBV7-9 TRBD2 CASSRGLADYNEQFF TGTGCCAGCAGCCGGGGACTAGCTGACTACAATGAGCAGTTCTTC
TRBJ2-2 few TRBV14 - CASSPQNTGELFF TGTGCCAGCAGCCCACAGAACACCGGGGAGCTGTTTTTT
TRBJ2-2 - TRBV4-3 - CASSQRTQSTGELFF TGCGCCAGCAGCCAACGAACACAATCCACCGGGGAGCTGTTTTTT
TRBJ2-3 - TRBV9 TRBD2 CASSPLGGRGTDTQYF TGTGCCAGCAGCCCGCTTGGCGGGAGAGGAACAGATACGCAGTATTTT
TRBJ2-1 few TRBV14 - CASSQEDRDRRNNEQFF TGTGCCAGCAGCCAAGAGGATCGGGACCGGAGAAACAATGAGCAGTTCTTC
TRBJ2-2 few TRBV7-2 TRBD1 CASSLGTGVAGELFF TGTGCCAGCAGCCTTGGGACAGGGGTGGCCGGGGAGCTGTTTTTT
TRBJ2-5 few TRBV2 - CASSRESQETQYF TGTGCCAGCAGCCGGGAGAGCCAAGAGACCCAGTACTTC
TRBJ1-1 - TRBV5-4 - CASSPRGEWTEAFF TGTGCCAGCAGCCCGAGGGGTGAATGGACTGAAGCTTTCTTT
TRBJ2-5 - TRBV7-3 - CASSTAGFETQYF TGTGCCAGCAGCACGGCAGGCTTTGAGACCCAGTACTTC
TRBJ1-3 - TRBV29-1 - CTVRATGGNTIYF TGCACCGTTCGGGCCACAGGCGGAAACACCATATATTTT
TRBJ2-5 few TRBV7-2 - CASSLVPLEAETQYF TGTGCCAGCAGCTTAGTCCCCTTGGAGGCGGAGACCCAGTACTTC
TRBJ1-1 few TRBV13 - CASSSGRRNTEAFF TGTGCCAGCAGCTCGGGCAGGAGGAACACTGAAGCTTTCTTT
TRBJ2-3 few TRBV7-9 - CASSLYDSTDTQYF TGTGCCAGCAGCTTATACGACAGCACAGATACGCAGTATTTT
TRBJ1-6 - TRBV7-9 - CASSPTGAFSPLHF TGTGCCAGCAGCCCGACAGGCGCTTTTTCACCCCTCCACTTT
TRBJ2-5 few TRBV7-3 TRBD2 CASSTSGSPGETQYF TGTGCCAGCAGCACTAGCGGGAGTCCCGGAGAGACCCAGTACTTC
TRBJ2-5 few TRBV5-1 TRBD1 CASSHLRQGARETQYF TGCGCCAGCAGTCATCTTCGACAGGGGGCGAGGGAGACCCAGTACTTC
TRBJ2-5 - TRBV4-3 TRBD1 CASRRDRFQETQYF TGCGCCAGCAGACGGGACAGGTTCCAAGAGACCCAGTACTTC
TRBJ2-3 few TRBV7-2 - CASSSPRGRVISTDTQYF TGTGCCAGCAGCTCCCCACGGGGAAGGGTCATAAGCACAGATACGCAGTATTTT
TRBJ2-2 - TRBV2 - CASRMEPNRGGELFF TGTGCCAGCAGAATGGAACCAAATAGAGGCGGGGAGCTGTTTTTT
TRBJ2-3 - TRBV11-2 - CASSSLGGGRLDTQYF TGTGCCAGCAGCTCCCTTGGGGGGGGCCGATTGGATACGCAGTATTTT
TRBJ2-3 - TRBV4-3 TRBD1 CASSQPPGQPQYF TGCGCCAGCAGCCAGCCACCGGGACAGCCTCAGTATTTT
TRBJ1-2 - TRBV18 TRBD1 CASSPGTAARGYTF TGTGCCAGCTCACCAGGGACAGCAGCTAGGGGCTACACCTTC
TRBJ2-7 - TRBV27 - CASSPPGTGSYEQYF TGTGCCAGCAGTCCGCCTGGGACTGGCTCCTACGAGCAGTACTTC
TRBJ2-6 - TRBV7-2 - CASSPVGGANVLTF TGTGCCAGCAGCCCAGTCGGTGGGGCCAACGTCCTGACTTTC
TRBJ2-1 - TRBV11-1 - CASKQGTGSYNEQFF TGTGCCAGCAAACAGGGAACTGGCTCCTACAATGAGCAGTTCTTC
TRBJ2-4 few TRBV5-1 - CASSSQTGGLAKNIQYF TGCGCCAGCAGCTCCCAGACAGGAGGACTAGCCAAAAACATTCAGTACTTC
TRBJ2-3 - TRBV7-9 - CASTFVDTQYF TGTGCCAGCACCTTCGTGGATACGCAGTATTTT
TRBJ2-5 - TRBV7-2 - CASSLGHQETQYF TGTGCCAGCAGCTTAGGACACCAAGAGACCCAGTACTTC